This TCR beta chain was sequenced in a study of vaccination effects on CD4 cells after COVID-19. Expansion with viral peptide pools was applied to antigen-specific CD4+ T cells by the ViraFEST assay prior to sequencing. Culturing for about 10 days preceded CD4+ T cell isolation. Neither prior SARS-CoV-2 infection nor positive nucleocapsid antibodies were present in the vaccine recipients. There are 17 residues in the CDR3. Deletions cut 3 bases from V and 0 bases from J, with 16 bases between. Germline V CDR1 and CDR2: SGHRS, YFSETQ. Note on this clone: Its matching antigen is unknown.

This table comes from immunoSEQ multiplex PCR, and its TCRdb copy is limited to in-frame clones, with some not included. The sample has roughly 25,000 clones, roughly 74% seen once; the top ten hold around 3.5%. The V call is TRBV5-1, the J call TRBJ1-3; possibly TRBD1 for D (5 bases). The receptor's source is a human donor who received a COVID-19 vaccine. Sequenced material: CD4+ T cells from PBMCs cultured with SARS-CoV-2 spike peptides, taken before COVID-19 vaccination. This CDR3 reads CASSSKGTTFSGNTIYF. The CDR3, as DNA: TGCGCCAGCAGCTCAAAAGGGACGACTTTCTCTGGAAACACCATATATTTT.